This T cell receptor beta chain came from a study of blood T cell repertoires in COVID-19. TCRdb's copy holds only in-frame clones and misses some; the assay was immunoSEQ multiplex PCR. This sample has 41,000 or so clones, with 70% to 90% found just once. This CDR3 has 16 residues. Germline trimming cut 2 bases from V and 3 bases from J; bases unmatched to any gene: 6. Germline loops: CDR1 SGHDN, CDR2 FVKESK. The V gene is TRBV14, the J gene TRBJ2-2, with 7 nucleotides matching TRBD1. The source is a man aged 55 to 70 with acute or convalescent COVID-19. The sample comprised peripheral blood. The DNA for the CDR3 is TGTGCCAGCAGCCAATCCTTGGGACAGTACACCGGGGAGCTGTTTTTT. Amino acid sequence: CASSQSLGQYTGELFF.